This T cell receptor (beta chain) was identified during a study of CD8+ T cells in alopecia areata (dated by TCRdb to 2016 to 2018). General notes on the study: The treated patients took part in an open-label pilot trial in which moderate-to-severe alopecia areata was treated with oral tofacitinib at 5 to 10 mg twice daily. RNA came from the PAXgene miRNA kit for fixed scalp, the miRNeasy kit for PBMCs, and the RNeasy kit for mouse skin. The study used high-throughput TCRbeta sequencing to examine T cell clonal expansion in alopecia areata, in both the C3H/HeJ mouse model and human patients. In humans, TCRbeta sequencing was performed on scalp tissue and on sorted CD4+ and CD8+ peripheral blood T cells from healthy controls and from patients with patchy or totalis/universalis alopecia areata. Clonality in the scalp was compared among normal scalp (n=4), patchy alopecia areata scalp (n=8), and alopecia totalis/universalis scalp (n=8). Tofacitinib was given for 6 to 18 months, followed by 6 months of follow-up off drug to assess delayed response and recurrence. Tofacitinib-treated patients had biopsies at baseline and at 4 and 24 weeks of treatment, with a later scalp biopsy in several patients. immunoSEQ multiplex PCR using 35 Vbeta forward primers and 13 Jbeta reverse primers was used to amplify TCRbeta CDR3 regions.

Library preparation was by the immunoSEQ multiplex PCR assay. To provide template for TCR sequencing, every sample had RNA extracted and reverse transcribed into cDNA. First-strand cDNA was synthesized using SuperScript III with a 2:1 mix of oligo-dT and random hexamers. A synthetic immune receptor repertoire was used to measure amplification bias, and any remaining bias was corrected computationally. The study's own analysis went as follows. Raw reads were preprocessed to remove errors, and CDR3 was defined by IMGT conventions from the conserved cysteine to phenylalanine. Clonality was computed as 1 minus the Shannon entropy, with the entropy normalized by log2 of the number of productive unique TCRs. Whether scalp clones were CD4 or CD8 was inferred by matching scalp TCRbeta sequences against CD4 and CD8 repertoires sorted from blood. TCRdb re-hosts the immuneACCESS table, in-frame sequences only. Its copies lack some clones; in the studies checked, an unresolved V gene accounts for under half of them, and the cause for the rest is not known. The DNA was the basis for D and trimming; V, J and clone size are from that table. In all, the sample holds 150,000 to 200,000 clones, and about 70% of those were seen once. About 10% of the sample is held by the ten biggest clonotypes.

The time point label for this specimen denotes: baseline before oral tofacitinib. Peripheral blood and lesional scalp punch biopsies were obtained from patients with alopecia areata. PBMCs were separated by density centrifugation and stained for CD3, CD4 and CD8, after which CD4+ and CD8+ T cells were sorted on a FACSAria. In regard to this clone: It has no known antigen specificity. No much larger clone exists at a distance of one base, and base qualities are not known.

The trim is 4 bases for V and 4 bases for J, with a gap of 12 bases between the germline ends. The germline V gene (reference sequence) provides CDR1 LNHNV and CDR2 YYDKDF. The CDR3 has 14 amino acids, counting the end cysteine and phenylalanine. Kept here is only the CDR3 DNA, which spans 42 bases and is read in frame from base 1. Study-wide findings and limitations: Shared TCR sequences between patients were less evident than in mice, which may be partly attributable to HLA diversity in the patient population. Lesional scalp, especially in alopecia totalis/universalis, showed higher clonality and more expanded CD8+ clones than normal scalp, suggesting antigenic drive. Resident alphabeta T cells in normal human skin are also sequenced, complicating scalp TCR repertoire analysis, unlike mouse skin dominated by gammadelta T cells.

The TCR originated in a human donor with alopecia areata. Sample: CD8+ T cells sorted from blood, taken at week 0. The rearranged chain carries TRBV15 and TRBJ2-3; a weak D assignment points to TRBD2 (6 bases agree). The CDR3 region has the sequence CATSTGVGADTQYF. The DNA is as follows: TGTGCCACCAGCACGGGGGTTGGCGCAGATACGCAGTATTTT.